This T cell receptor beta chain was identified during a study of identical twins. Regarding the study as a whole: Its conclusions, products of cross-sectional statistical analysis, did not come from following the same donors. Beta clonotypes that were abundant in cord blood contained fewer insertions, a pattern absent from memory repertoires.

The germline CDR1 and CDR2 sequences are SEHNR and FQNEAQ (reference sequence). This CDR3 comprises 15 residues. Trimming stripped 0 bases from V and 2 bases from J, with 9 bases between. Ten or more counts support this clonotype. The target antigen is unknown. Template switching added a universal primer site, and cDNA bore unique molecular identifiers. MiXCR was run by TCRdb on the 5' RACE reads, yielding one entry per CDR3 protein. The sample consists of a few hundred thousand distinct CDR3 sequences, approximately 16% of them appearing once. Donors were all healthy Caucasians. These sequences were also reported in another study, on yellow fever vaccine responses in identical twins.

The gene calls are TRBV7-9 and TRBJ2-3, with D tentatively TRBD2 (5 bases). The source material was CD4+ T cells sorted from blood. The TCR sequence derives from a young woman in good health. Here the CDR3 DNA reads TGTGCCAGCAGCTTAGCTGGACTCCCCACAGATACGCAGTATTTT. Translated: CASSLAGLPTDTQYF.